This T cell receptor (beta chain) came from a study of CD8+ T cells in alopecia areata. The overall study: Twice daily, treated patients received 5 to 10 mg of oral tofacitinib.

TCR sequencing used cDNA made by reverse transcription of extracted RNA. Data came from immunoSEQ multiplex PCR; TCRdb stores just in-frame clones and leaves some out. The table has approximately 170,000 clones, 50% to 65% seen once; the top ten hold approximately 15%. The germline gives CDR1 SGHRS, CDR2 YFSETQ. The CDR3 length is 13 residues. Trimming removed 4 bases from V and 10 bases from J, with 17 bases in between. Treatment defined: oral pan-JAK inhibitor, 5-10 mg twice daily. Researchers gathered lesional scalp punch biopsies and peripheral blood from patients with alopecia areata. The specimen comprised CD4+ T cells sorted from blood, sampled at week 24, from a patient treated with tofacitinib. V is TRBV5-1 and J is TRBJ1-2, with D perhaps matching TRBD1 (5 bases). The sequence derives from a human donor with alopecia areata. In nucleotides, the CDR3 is TGCGCCAGCAGCCAAGGACATGACGACGACTACACCTTC. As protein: CASSQGHDDDYTF.